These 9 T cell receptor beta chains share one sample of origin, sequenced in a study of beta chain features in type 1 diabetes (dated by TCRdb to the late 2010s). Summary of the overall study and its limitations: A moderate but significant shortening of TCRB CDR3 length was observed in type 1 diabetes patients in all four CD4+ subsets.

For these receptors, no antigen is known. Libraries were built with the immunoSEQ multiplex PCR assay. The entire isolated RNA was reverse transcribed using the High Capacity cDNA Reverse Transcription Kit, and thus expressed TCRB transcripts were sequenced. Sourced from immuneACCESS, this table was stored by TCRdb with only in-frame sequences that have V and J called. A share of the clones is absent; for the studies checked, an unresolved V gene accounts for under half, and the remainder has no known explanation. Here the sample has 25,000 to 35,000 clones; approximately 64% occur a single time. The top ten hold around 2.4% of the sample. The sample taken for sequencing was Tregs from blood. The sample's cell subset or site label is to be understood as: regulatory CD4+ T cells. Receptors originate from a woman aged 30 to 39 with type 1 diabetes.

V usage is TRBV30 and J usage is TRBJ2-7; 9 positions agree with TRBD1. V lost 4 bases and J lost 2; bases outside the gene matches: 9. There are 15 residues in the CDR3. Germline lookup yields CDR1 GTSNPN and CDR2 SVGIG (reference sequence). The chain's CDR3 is CAWTKSWTGAYEQYF. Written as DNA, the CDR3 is TGTGCCTGGACTAAAAGCTGGACAGGGGCCTACGAGCAGTACTTC.

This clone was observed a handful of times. The CDR3 nucleotides read TGTGCCAGCAGCCCCCTAGCGGGAGGGGGGTACGAGCAGTACTTC. Protein product: CASSPLAGGGYEQYF. The rearrangement links TRBV7-2 to TRBJ2-7; 12 bases line up with TRBD2. Germline trimming cut 5 bases from V and 4 bases from J; bases unmatched to any gene: 6. Germline CDR1 is SGHTA and CDR2 is FQGNSA. This CDR3 contains 15 residues.

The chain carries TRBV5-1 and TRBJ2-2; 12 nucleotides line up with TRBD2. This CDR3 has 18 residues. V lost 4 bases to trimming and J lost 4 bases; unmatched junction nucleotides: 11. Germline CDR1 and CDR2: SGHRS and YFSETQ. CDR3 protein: CASSRTTSGRFGTGELFF. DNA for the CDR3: TGCGCCAGCAGCCGAACTACTAGCGGGAGGTTTGGCACCGGGGAGCTGTTTTTT.

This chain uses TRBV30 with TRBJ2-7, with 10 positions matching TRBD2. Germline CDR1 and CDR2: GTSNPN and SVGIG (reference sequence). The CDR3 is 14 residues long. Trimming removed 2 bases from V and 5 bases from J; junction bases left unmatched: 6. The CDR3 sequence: CAWSKASGSDEQYF. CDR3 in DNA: TGTGCCTGGAGTAAGGCTAGCGGGAGTGACGAGCAGTACTTC. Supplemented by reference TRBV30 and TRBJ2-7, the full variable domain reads SQTIHQWPATLVQPVGSPLSLECTVEGTSNPNLYWYRQAAGRGLQLLFYSVGIGQISSEVPQNLSASRPQDRQFILSSKKLLLSDSGFYLCAWSKASGSDEQYFGPGTRLTVT.

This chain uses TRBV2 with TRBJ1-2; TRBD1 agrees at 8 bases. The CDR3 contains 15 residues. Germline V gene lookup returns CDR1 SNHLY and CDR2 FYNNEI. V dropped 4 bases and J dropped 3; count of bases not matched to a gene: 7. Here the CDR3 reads CASSAGQGGDYGYTF. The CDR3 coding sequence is TGTGCCAGCAGTGCAGGACAGGGAGGCGACTATGGCTACACCTTC.

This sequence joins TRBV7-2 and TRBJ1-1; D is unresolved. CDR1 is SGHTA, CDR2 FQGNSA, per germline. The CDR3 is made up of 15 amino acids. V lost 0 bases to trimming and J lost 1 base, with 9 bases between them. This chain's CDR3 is CASSLASVPNTEAFF. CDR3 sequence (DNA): TGTGCCAGCAGCTTAGCTTCCGTCCCGAACACTGAAGCTTTCTTT.

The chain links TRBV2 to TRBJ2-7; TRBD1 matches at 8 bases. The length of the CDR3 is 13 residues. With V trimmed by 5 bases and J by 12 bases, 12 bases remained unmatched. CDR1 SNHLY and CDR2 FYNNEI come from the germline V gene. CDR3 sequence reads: CASSFARQGQLYF. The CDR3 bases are TGTGCCAGCAGTTTCGCCAGACAGGGGCAACTGTACTTC. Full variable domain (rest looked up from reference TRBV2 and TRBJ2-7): EPEVTQTPSHQVTQMGQEVILRCVPISNHLYFYWYRQILGQKVEFLVSFYNNEISEKSEIFDDQFSVERPDGSNFTLKIRSTKLEDSAMYFCASSFARQGQLYFGPGTRLTVT.

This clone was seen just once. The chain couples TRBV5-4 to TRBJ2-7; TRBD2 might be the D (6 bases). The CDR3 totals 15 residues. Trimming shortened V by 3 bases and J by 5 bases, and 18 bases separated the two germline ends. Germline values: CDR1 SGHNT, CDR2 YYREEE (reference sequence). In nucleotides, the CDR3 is TGTGCCAGCAGCTATGGAAGCGGGTCTTTGGACGAGCAGTACTTC. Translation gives CASSYGSGSLDEQYF.

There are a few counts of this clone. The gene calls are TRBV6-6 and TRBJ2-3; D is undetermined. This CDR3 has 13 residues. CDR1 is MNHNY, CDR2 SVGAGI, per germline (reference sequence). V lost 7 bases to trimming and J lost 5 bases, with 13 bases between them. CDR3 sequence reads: CASTDPPGDTQYF. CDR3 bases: TGTGCCAGCACCGATCCACCCGGAGATACGCAGTATTTT.